This is a list of T cell receptor beta chains from one sample in a study of metastatic and nonmetastatic thyroid tumors. TCRdb reassembled clones from the PCR reads with MiXCR. The data show some 31,000 clones, approximately 19% seen once. Sequenced material: blood. These receptors were collected from a female donor with papillary thyroid cancer or a benign thyroid nodule (not recorded which). Some clones in this sample may be carry-over from other donors' samples. Each CDR3 is given with its conserved first and last residue. A D gene is named only where the DNA matches it firmly. Part of the rows lack a size; the others show once, few, many or a class for expanded clones.

>TRBV6-6|TRBD1|TRBJ1-5|few
CASSPGTGGVRGNQPQHF
TGTGCCAGCAGCCCAGGGACAGGGGGAGTGAGGGGAAATCAGCCCCAGCATTTT
>TRBV12-3/TRBV12-4|TRBD2|TRBJ2-2|many
CASSPPRGGGRTGELFF
TGTGCCAGCAGCCCCCCCCGCGGGGGGGGCCGGACCGGGGAGCTGTTTTTT
>TRBV6-1|-|TRBJ2-7|medium-sized
CASSEVPSRDEQYF
TGTGCCAGCAGTGAAGTGCCTAGCAGGGACGAGCAGTACTTC
>TRBV5-4|-|TRBJ2-3|many
CASSLDPEGAADTQYF
TGTGCCAGCAGCTTGGACCCGGAGGGGGCGGCAGATACGCAGTATTTT
>TRBV3-1|-|TRBJ1-1|many
CAAEGTNTEAFF
TGTGCCGCGGAAGGGACGAACACTGAAGCTTTCTTT
>TRBV27|-|TRBJ2-1|many
CASSSGITDNEQFF
TGTGCCAGCAGCTCCGGGATCACGGACAATGAGCAGTTCTTC
>TRBV11-1|-|TRBJ2-6|many
CASGEGGRTGANVLTF
TGTGCCAGCGGGGAGGGGGGGCGAACTGGGGCCAACGTCCTGACTTTC
>TRBV6-1|TRBD2|TRBJ2-1|few
CASRTSGGAEHEQFF
TGTGCCAGCAGGACTAGCGGGGGGGCCGAACATGAGCAGTTCTTC
>TRBV6-1|TRBD1|TRBJ1-5|-
CASRGGQNQPQHF
TGTGCCAGCAGGGGGGGACAGAATCAGCCCCAGCATTTT
>TRBV19|-|TRBJ1-1|-
CASSIGYNTEAFF
TGTGCCAGTAGTATCGGGTATAACACTGAAGCTTTCTTT
>TRBV11-1|TRBD1|TRBJ1-2|many
CASSLGRGREGPDGYTF
TGTGCCAGCAGCTTAGGCAGGGGGCGTGAAGGCCCCGATGGCTACACCTTC
>TRBV10-2|TRBD1|TRBJ1-6|many
CASSEGTGDRSPLHF
TGCGCCAGCAGTGAGGGGACAGGGGATAGGTCACCCCTCCACTTT
>TRBV11-3|-|TRBJ2-3|-
CASSFPDIVVDTQYF
TGTGCCAGCAGCTTCCCGGACATAGTGGTGGATACGCAGTATTTT
>TRBV6-1|-|TRBJ1-2|medium-sized
CASRKANYGYTF
TGTGCCAGCCGTAAAGCTAACTATGGCTACACCTTC
>TRBV7-2|-|TRBJ2-4|-
CASSLAGLAKNIQYF
TGTGCCAGCAGCTTAGCGGGGCTAGCCAAAAACATTCAGTACTTC
>TRBV10-1|TRBD1|TRBJ1-1|many
CASRLAGGPEAFF
TGTGCCAGCAGACTCGCAGGGGGTCCTGAAGCTTTCTTT
>TRBV18|TRBD1|TRBJ1-5|-
CASSSTGDQPQHF
TGTGCCAGCTCGTCCACAGGGGATCAGCCCCAGCATTTT
>TRBV12-3/TRBV12-4|TRBD1|TRBJ2-5|-
CASNSYRQGSQETQYF
TGTGCCAGCAACTCTTACAGACAGGGGAGCCAAGAGACCCAGTACTTC
>TRBV5-4|-|TRBJ1-2|many
CASSLDTTTSYGYTF
TGTGCCAGCAGCCTGGACACCACAACTTCCTATGGCTACACCTTC
>TRBV6-1|-|TRBJ1-2|-
CASSPFGVNYGYTF
TGTGCCAGCAGTCCTTTCGGGGTGAACTATGGCTACACCTTC
>TRBV11-1|-|TRBJ1-6|-
CASSSLLGHVSPLHF
TGTGCCAGCAGCTCACTCCTTGGACATGTTTCACCCCTCCACTTT
>TRBV6-1|-|TRBJ1-4|few
CASSASLILTNEKLFF
TGTGCCAGCAGTGCATCCCTTATTTTAACTAATGAAAAACTGTTTTTT
>TRBV12-3/TRBV12-4|-|TRBJ2-7|-
CASSFVYEQYF
TGTGCCAGCAGTTTCGTGTACGAGCAGTACTTC
>TRBV24-1|-|TRBJ2-7|-
CATSDGYEQYF
TGTGCCACCAGTGATGGTTACGAGCAGTACTTC
>TRBV24-1|-|TRBJ2-1|few
CATLVESYNEQFF
TGTGCCACCCTCGTAGAGTCCTACAATGAGCAGTTCTTC
>TRBV28|-|TRBJ1-2|-
CASSYVGVPYGYTF
TGTGCCAGCAGTTACGTCGGGGTCCCCTATGGCTACACCTTC
>TRBV6-2/TRBV6-3|-|TRBJ1-2|-
CASSSPTAYGYTF
TGTGCCAGCAGTTCCCCGACAGCCTATGGCTACACCTTC
>TRBV6-1|-|TRBJ1-2|-
CASRIRDGTGYTF
TGTGCCAGCAGAATCAGGGACGGGACGGGCTACACCTTC
>TRBV6-1|-|TRBJ2-1|few
CASSVRAGGEQFF
TGTGCCAGCAGTGTCAGGGCCGGGGGTGAGCAGTTCTTC
>TRBV6-1|-|TRBJ2-2|few
CASRPPGTGELFF
TGTGCCAGCAGACCCCCGGGAACCGGGGAGCTGTTTTTT
>TRBV2|-|TRBJ2-3|-
CASSGFMADTQYF
TGTGCCAGCAGCGGCTTCATGGCGGATACGCAGTATTTT
>TRBV3-1|-|TRBJ2-1|many
CASSQGLSGSSYNEQFF
TGTGCCAGCAGCCAAGGCCTTTCGGGAAGCTCCTACAATGAGCAGTTCTTC
>TRBV19|-|TRBJ1-1|-
CASTPLGGWHTEAFF
TGTGCCAGTACCCCACTCGGTGGCTGGCACACTGAAGCTTTCTTT
>TRBV10-1|TRBD1|TRBJ2-2|few
CASSGGQGMDTGELFF
TGCGCCAGCAGTGGTGGACAGGGGATGGACACCGGGGAGCTGTTTTTT
>TRBV5-1|-|TRBJ1-3|many
CASSLGLSGNTIYF
TGCGCCAGCAGCTTGGGCCTCTCTGGAAACACCATATATTTT
>TRBV28|-|TRBJ1-2|few
CASSPGSLSEQGGGYTF
TGTGCCAGCAGTCCCGGGTCCCTCTCTGAACAGGGTGGTGGCTACACCTTC
>TRBV6-1|TRBD1|TRBJ2-7|medium-sized
CASSETGQGLF
TGTGCCAGCAGTGAAACCGGACAGGGTCTATTC
>TRBV6-5|TRBD1|TRBJ1-2|many
CASSYKSPRQGFLANYGYTF
TGTGCCAGCAGTTATAAATCACCTAGACAGGGATTCTTAGCTAACTATGGCTACACCTTC
>TRBV29-1|-|TRBJ1-4|many
CSVRDGGEKLFF
TGCAGCGTCCGGGACGGTGGGGAAAAACTGTTTTTT
>TRBV6-1|-|TRBJ2-2|few
CASTHGGGRTGELFF
TGTGCCAGCACCCATGGAGGGGGTCGCACCGGGGAGCTGTTTTTT
>TRBV28|-|TRBJ1-2|few
CASSILPGTKGYTF
TGTGCCAGCAGTATACTACCGGGAACCAAAGGCTACACCTTC
>TRBV15|-|TRBJ2-7|many
CATSLGTAGYEQYF
TGTGCCACCAGCCTCGGGACGGCAGGCTACGAGCAGTACTTC
>TRBV7-9|-|TRBJ1-3|-
CASSRISSGNTIYF
TGTGCCAGCAGCCGAATATCGTCTGGAAACACCATATATTTT
>TRBV5-1|-|TRBJ2-2|-
CASSLDEAGHPAELFF
TGCGCCAGCAGCCTGGATGAGGCGGGGCACCCCGCGGAGCTGTTTTTT
>TRBV6-2/TRBV6-3|TRBD1|TRBJ2-3|medium-sized
CASSYPNPGTGHTDTQYF
TGTGCCAGCAGTTACCCAAATCCCGGGACAGGCCACACAGATACGCAGTATTTT
>TRBV12-3/TRBV12-4|TRBD2|TRBJ2-7|many
CASSLTGGPYEQYF
TGTGCCAGCAGTTTAACGGGGGGACCCTACGAGCAGTACTTC
>TRBV5-1|-|TRBJ2-7|-
CASSSGPQSSYEQYF
TGCGCCAGCAGCTCGGGACCGCAGAGCTCCTACGAGCAGTACTTC
>TRBV5-4|TRBD2|TRBJ2-3|many
CASSSGTSGGDTQYF
TGTGCCAGCAGCTCCGGGACTAGCGGGGGTGATACGCAGTATTTT